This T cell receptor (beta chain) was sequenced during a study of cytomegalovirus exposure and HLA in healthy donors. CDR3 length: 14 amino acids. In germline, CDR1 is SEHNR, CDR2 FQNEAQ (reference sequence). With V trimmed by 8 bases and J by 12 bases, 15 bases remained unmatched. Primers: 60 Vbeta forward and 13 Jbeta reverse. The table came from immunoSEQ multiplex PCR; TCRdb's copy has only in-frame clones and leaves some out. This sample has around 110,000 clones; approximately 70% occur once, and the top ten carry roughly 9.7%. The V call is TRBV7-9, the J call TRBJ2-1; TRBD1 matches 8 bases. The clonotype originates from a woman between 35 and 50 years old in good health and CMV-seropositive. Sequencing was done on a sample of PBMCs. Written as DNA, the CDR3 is TGTGCCAGCGGCCGGGACAGGCAGGGTGGTGGGCAGTTCTTC. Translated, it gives CASGRDRQGGGQFF.